Each of the 7 T cell receptor beta chains below was sequenced from the same sample in a study of human T cells and chemical hapten exposure. Regarding time point: patch test 2, 6 weeks after DPC sensitization. Treatment defined: therapeutic diphenylcyclopropenone sensitization with weekly scalp DPC. Via MiXCR, TCRdb re-called the RACE reads, giving one row per CDR3 protein. Of 95,000 or so distinct CDR3 sequences listed, roughly an eighth are singletons. This sample comprised whole blood, obtained in connection with sensitization to the hapten diphenylcyclopropenone (DPC). These receptors came from a woman aged 40-49 years with alopecia areata. Some clones in this sample may be carry-over from other donors' samples.

The table lists this clonotype with a few counts. The V gene is TRBV4-3, the J gene TRBJ2-7; D possibly uses TRBD1 or TRBD2 (6 bases each). The CDR3 totals 14 residues. The germline V and J ends were trimmed by 4 bases and 0 bases, with 10 bases remaining between them. Germline V gene data show CDR1 as LGHNA and CDR2 as YSLEER. The CDR3 DNA reads as TGCGCCAGCAGCCCGGGGGCTAGCTCCTACGAGCAGTACTTC. Residues: CASSPGASSYEQYF.

The V gene is TRBV20-1, the J gene TRBJ1-6; D is perhaps TRBD1 (6 bases). Deletions cut 4 bases from V and 6 bases from J, with 10 bases between. Germline CDR1 DFQATT, CDR2 SNEGSKA (reference sequence). CDR3 length: 13 residues. The CDR3 is CSATGAPNSPLHF. The CDR3 DNA reads TGCAGTGCTACGGGGGCTCCTAATTCACCCCTCCACTTT.

This clonotype was observed many times. The V call is TRBV19, the J call TRBJ2-3; D is ambiguous. From germline, CDR1 is LNHDA and CDR2 SQIVND (reference sequence). Trimming removed 0 bases at V and 2 bases at J, with 12 bases between. This CDR3 has 16 amino acids. DNA of the CDR3: TGTGCCAGTAGTATAGATCAGGTCTCCAACACAGATACGCAGTATTTT. The encoded protein is CASSIDQVSNTDTQYF.

This clonotype was seen only a few times. The CDR3 here is CASSGTAADTQYF. The CDR3 DNA sequence: TGTGCCAGCAGTGGGACCGCCGCCGATACGCAGTATTTT. V usage is TRBV6-6 and J usage is TRBJ2-3, with D perhaps assigned TRBD1 or TRBD2 (5 bases each). The CDR3 is 13 residues long. V shed 5 bases and J shed 6 bases, with 12 bases lying between them. Germline CDR1 MNHNY, CDR2 SVGAGI (reference sequence).

This clonotype occurred a few times. V is TRBV10-3 and J is TRBJ2-7; the D gene is possibly TRBD1 (6 bases). V lost 6 bases and J 6 bases, leaving 12 bases between the germline ends. This CDR3 spans 12 amino acids. Germline-derived CDR1 and CDR2 are ENHRY and SYGVKD. Here the CDR3 DNA reads TGTGCCATCAGCAGGGGATGGAGCGAGCAGTACTTC. This sequence encodes CAISRGWSEQYF.

There are many counts of this clonotype. This chain connects TRBV10-1 to TRBJ2-1, with a weak D call TRBD1 (6 bases). Trimming shortened V by 3 bases and J by 12 bases, and 18 bases separated the two germline ends. The CDR3 length is 14 residues. Germline CDR1 reads WNHNN; CDR2 reads SYGVQD (reference sequence). The CDR3 DNA reads as TGCGCCAGCAGTGAAGCAGGGGCCCCTCAGGGGCAGTTCTTC. Translated, it gives CASSEAGAPQGQFF.

This clonotype was observed a handful of times. This chain uses TRBV6-2 or TRBV6-3 with TRBJ2-3, with 7 nucleotides matching TRBD2. CDR1 and CDR2 (germline): MNHEY, SVGEGT. V lost 4 bases and J lost 11; bases outside the gene matches: 15. This CDR3 comprises 15 residues. The CDR3 loop reads CASSSGRGVTDGQYF. CDR3 coding DNA: TGTGCCAGCAGTTCGGGACGGGGGGTCACAGATGGGCAGTATTTT.